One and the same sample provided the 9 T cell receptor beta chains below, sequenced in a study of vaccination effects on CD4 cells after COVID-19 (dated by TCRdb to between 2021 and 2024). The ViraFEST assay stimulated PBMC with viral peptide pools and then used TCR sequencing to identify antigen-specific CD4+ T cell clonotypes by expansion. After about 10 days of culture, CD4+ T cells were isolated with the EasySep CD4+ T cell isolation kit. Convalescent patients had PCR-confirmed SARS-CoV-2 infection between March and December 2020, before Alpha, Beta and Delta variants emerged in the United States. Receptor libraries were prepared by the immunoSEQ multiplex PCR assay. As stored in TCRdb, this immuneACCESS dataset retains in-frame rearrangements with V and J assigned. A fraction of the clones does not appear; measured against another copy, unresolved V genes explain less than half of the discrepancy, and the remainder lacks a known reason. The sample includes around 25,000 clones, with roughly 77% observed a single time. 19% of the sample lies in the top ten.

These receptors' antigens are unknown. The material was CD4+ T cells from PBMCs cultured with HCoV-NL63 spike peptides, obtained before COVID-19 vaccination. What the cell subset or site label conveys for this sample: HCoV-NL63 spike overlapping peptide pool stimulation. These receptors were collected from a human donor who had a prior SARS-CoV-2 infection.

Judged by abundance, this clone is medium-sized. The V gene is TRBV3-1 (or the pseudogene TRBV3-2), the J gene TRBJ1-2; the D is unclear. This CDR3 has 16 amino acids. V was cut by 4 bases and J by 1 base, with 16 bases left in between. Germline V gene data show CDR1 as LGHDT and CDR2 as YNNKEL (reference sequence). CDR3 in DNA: TGTGCCAGCAGCCGAGAGACCGGGTCCTATAACTATGGCTACACCTTC. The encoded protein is CASSRETGSYNYGYTF.

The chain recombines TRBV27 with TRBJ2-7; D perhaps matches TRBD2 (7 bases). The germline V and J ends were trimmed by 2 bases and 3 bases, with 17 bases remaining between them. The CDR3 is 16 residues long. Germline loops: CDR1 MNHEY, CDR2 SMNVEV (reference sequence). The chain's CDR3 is CASSLRTRGGGYEQYF. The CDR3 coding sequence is TGTGCCAGCAGTTTAAGGACTAGAGGAGGGGGCTACGAGCAGTACTTC.

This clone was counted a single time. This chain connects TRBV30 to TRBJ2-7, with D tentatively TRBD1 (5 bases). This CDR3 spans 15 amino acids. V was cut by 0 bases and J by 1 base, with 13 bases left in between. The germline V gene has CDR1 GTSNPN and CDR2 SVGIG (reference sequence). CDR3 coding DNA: TGTGCCTGGAGTGTAGATTTTAGGGGATCCTACGAGCAGTACTTC. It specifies CAWSVDFRGSYEQYF.

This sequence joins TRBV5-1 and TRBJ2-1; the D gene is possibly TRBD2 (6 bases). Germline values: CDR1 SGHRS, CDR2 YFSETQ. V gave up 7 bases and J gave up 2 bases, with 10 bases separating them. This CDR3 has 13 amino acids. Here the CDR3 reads CASGGEAYNEQFF. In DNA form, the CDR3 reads TGCGCCAGCGGTGGGGAGGCCTACAATGAGCAGTTCTTC.

CDR3 sequence: CATSDPEGLGLASDEQFF. In DNA form, the CDR3 reads TGTGCCACCAGTGATCCCGAAGGGTTGGGACTAGCCTCCGATGAGCAGTTCTTC. The chain is built from TRBV24-1 and TRBJ2-1; 9 nucleotides align to TRBD2. Germline assignment: CDR1 KGHDR and CDR2 SFDVKD. The CDR3 is made up of 18 amino acids. V was clipped by 3 bases and J by 8 bases; unmatched bases: 16.

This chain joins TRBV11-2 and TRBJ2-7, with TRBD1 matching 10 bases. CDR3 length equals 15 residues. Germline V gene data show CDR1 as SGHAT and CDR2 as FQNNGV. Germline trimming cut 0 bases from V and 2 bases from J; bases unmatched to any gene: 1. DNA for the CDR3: TGTGCCAGCAGCTTAGATGGACAGGGGGCCTACGAGCAGTACTTC. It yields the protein CASSLDGQGAYEQYF. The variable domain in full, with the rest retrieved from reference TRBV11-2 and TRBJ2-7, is EAGVAQSPRYKIIEKRQSVAFWCNPISGHATLYWYQQILGQGPKLLIQFQNNGVVDDSQLPKDRFSAERLKGVDSTLKIQPAKLEDSAVYLCASSLDGQGAYEQYFGPGTRLTVT.

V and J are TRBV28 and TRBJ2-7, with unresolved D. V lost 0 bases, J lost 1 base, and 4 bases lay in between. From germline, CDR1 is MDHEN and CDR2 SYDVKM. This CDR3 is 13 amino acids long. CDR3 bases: TGTGCCAGCAGTTTATGGAGGTCCTACGAGCAGTACTTC. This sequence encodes CASSLWRSYEQYF.

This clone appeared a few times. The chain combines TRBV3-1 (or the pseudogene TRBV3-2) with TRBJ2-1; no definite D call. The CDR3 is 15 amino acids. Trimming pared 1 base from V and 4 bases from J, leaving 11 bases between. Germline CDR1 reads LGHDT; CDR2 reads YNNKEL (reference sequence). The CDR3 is CASSQGVPRYNEQFF. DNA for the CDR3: TGTGCCAGCAGCCAAGGGGTTCCTAGATACAATGAGCAGTTCTTC.

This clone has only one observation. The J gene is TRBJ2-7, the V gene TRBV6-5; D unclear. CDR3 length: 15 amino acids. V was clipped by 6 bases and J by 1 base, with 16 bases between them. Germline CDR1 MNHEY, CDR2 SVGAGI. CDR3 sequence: CASSVHPRGSYEQYF. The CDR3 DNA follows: TGTGCCAGCAGCGTTCACCCCCGTGGGTCCTACGAGCAGTACTTC.